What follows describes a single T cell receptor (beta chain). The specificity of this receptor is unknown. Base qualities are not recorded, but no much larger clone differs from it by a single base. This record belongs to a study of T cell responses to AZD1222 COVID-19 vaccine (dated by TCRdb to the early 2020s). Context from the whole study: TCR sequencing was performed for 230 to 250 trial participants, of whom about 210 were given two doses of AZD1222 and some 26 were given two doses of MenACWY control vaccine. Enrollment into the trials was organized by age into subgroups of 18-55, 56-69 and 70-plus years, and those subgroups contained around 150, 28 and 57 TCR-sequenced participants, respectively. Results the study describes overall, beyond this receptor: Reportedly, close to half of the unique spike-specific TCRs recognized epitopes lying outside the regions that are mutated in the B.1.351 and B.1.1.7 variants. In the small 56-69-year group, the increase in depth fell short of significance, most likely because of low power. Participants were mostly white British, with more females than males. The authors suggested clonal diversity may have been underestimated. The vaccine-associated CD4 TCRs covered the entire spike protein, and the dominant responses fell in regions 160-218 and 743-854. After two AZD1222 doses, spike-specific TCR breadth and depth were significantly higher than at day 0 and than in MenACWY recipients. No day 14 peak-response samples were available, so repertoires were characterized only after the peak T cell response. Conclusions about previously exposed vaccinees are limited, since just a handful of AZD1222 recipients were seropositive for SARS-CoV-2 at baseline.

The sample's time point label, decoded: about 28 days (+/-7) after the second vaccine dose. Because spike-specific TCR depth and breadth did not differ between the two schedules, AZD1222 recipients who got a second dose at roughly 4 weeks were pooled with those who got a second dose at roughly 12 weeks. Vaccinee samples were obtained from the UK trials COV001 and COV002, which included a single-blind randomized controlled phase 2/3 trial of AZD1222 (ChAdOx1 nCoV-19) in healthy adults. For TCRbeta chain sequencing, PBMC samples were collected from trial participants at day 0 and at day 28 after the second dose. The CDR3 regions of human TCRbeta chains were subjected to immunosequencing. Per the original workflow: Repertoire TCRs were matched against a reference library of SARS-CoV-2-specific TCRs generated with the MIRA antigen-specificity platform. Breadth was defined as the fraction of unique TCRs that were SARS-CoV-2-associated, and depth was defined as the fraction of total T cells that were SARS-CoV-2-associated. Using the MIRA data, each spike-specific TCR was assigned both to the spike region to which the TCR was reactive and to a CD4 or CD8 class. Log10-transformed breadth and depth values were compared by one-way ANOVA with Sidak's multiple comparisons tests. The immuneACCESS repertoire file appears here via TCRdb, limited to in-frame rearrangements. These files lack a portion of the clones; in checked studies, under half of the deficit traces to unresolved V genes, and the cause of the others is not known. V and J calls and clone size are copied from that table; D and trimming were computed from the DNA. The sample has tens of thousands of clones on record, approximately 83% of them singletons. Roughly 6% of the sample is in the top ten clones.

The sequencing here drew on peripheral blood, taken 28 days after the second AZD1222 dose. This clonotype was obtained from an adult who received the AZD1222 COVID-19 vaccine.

The CDR3 reads CASSVGQSSTNEKLFF. The nucleotide sequence is given as TGTGCCAGCAGCGTAGGGCAGTCAAGCACTAATGAAAAACTGTTTTTT. The rearrangement combines TRBV9 with TRBJ1-4; the D gene remains uncertain. The germline V gene sets CDR1 to SGDLS and CDR2 to YYNGEE. The CDR3 has 16 amino acids, counting the end cysteine and phenylalanine. Only CDR3 DNA is held: 48 bases, read in frame from base 1. The trim is 0 bases for V and 2 bases for J, with a gap of 11 bases between the germline ends.